This T cell receptor beta chain was recorded in a study of Ad26.COV2.S vaccination and SARS-CoV-2 variants. Study overall: Ad26.COV2.S shots went into the muscle once or twice, 56 days apart.

The protocol was immunoSEQ multiplex PCR, while the TCRdb copy is restricted to in-frame clones and leaves out a portion. Altogether about 680,000 clones are present, about 90% being singletons, with the ten largest covering about 1.5%. Treatment described: around 19 received Ad26.COV2.S at low or high dose, single or two shots; about five received placebo; per-sample allocation not given. Sampling was performed 63 days after the first vaccine or placebo injection. The vaccine delivered Wuhan-strain SARS-CoV-2 spike through an Ad26 vector. In germline, CDR1 is SGHTS, CDR2 YDEGEE. This CDR3 region has 13 residues. J lost 4 bases, V lost 2 bases, and 1 base had no gene match.

The specimen comprised peripheral blood, sampled in a trial of Ad26.COV2.S vaccine versus placebo. The rearrangement uses TRBV5-8 and TRBJ2-5, with TRBD2 matching 8 bases. The TCR comes from a person between 18 and 65 years old who received the Ad26.COV2.S COVID-19 vaccine or a placebo. CDR3 nucleotide sequence: TGTGCCAGCAGCTTTGCGGGGGGAGAGACCCAGTACTTC. Its translation is CASSFAGGETQYF.